This T cell receptor beta chain was sequenced for a study of beta chain features in type 1 diabetes. Findings of the study overall: Shortening of TCRB CDR3s, moderate but significant, appeared in all four CD4+ subsets of Type 1 diabetes patients. Diminished insertions and augmented deletions at VDJ junctions characterized type 1 diabetes patients.

Expressed TCRB transcripts were sequenced because the entire RNA isolate underwent reverse transcription. Clones were read by immunoSEQ multiplex PCR, and TCRdb kept only the in-frame ones, dropping some. The sample has hundreds of thousands of clones; around 15% are singletons. This clone was counted a single time. The antigen is not known. The germline gives CDR1 MDHEN, CDR2 SYDVKM. The CDR3 runs 14 residues. Between the trimmed V and J ends, which lost 6 bases and 2 bases, there was a span of 12 bases. Sequenced input: naive CD4+ T cells from blood. The sequence came from a man younger than 30 with type 1 diabetes. The V call is TRBV28, the J call TRBJ2-3; weak D call: TRBD1 (5 bases). DNA of the CDR3: TGTGCCAGCAGGACAGCCCCTCACACAGATACGCAGTATTTT. The encoded protein is CASRTAPHTDTQYF.